This is a list of T cell receptor beta chains from one sample in a study of early T cells in non-severe SARS-CoV-2 infection. MiXCR was run by TCRdb on the 5' RACE reads, yielding one entry per CDR3 protein. The sample includes approximately 70,000 distinct CDR3 sequences, 12% of them seen just once. The material was whole blood, obtained at baseline. Source of these receptors: an adult who was a healthcare worker with PCR-confirmed SARS-CoV-2 infection or an uninfected control (not recorded which). The donor label of this sample is uncertain. Each CDR3 is given with its conserved first and last residue. The D gene is left open where the match is weak. Some rows have no size entry. The others give once, few or many, or a class for an expanded clone.

V gene	J gene	D gene	clone size	CDR3 DNA	CDR3 protein
TRBV6-6	TRBJ1-2	-	many	TGTGCCGCAAACCGAGGGGGTGGCTACACCTTC	CAANRGGGYTF
TRBV15	TRBJ2-1	-	few	TGTGCCACCAGCACCGACCTTTGGCTCGGGGGGCCCCGCTCCTACAATGAGCAGTTCTTC	CATSTDLWLGGPRSYNEQFF
TRBV3-1	TRBJ2-7	-	-	TGTGCCAGCTCTCGGGCCGACGCTGGCGAGCAGTACTTC	CASSRADAGEQYF
TRBV10-3	TRBJ1-2	-	-	TGTGCCACGCAGTGGTCTCCCAACCCTAACTATGGCTACACCTTC	CATQWSPNPNYGYTF
TRBV4-2	TRBJ2-3	TRBD2	-	TGTGCCAGCAGCCAAGCCGAATCCGGGGGGGGCCAAGATACGCAGTATTTT	CASSQAESGGGQDTQYF
TRBV20-1	TRBJ2-1	-	few	TGCAGTGCCATAGCGGCTCACTCCTACAATGAGCAGTTCTTC	CSAIAAHSYNEQFF
TRBV13	TRBJ2-7	-	-	TGTGCCAGCAGCTCGAGGACAACCTACGAGCAGTACTTC	CASSSRTTYEQYF
TRBV4-2	TRBJ1-2	-	few	TGTGCCAGCAGCCGGGAAGAGGGGAGTGCCACCTTC	CASSREEGSATF
TRBV6-5	TRBJ1-2	-	many	TGTGCCAGCAGCCGTTTTTCGAGCTATGGCTACACCTTC	CASSRFSSYGYTF
TRBV3-1	TRBJ2-5	-	few	TGTGCCAGCAGCCAAGGCGGCGAGACCCAGTACTTC	CASSQGGETQYF
TRBV27	TRBJ2-1	-	few	TGTGCCAGCAGTTTATCGCGGGCAGTGCAGTTCTTC	CASSLSRAVQFF
TRBV20-1	TRBJ1-1	-	many	TGCAGTGCTAGATTACCGGGGGGCCCTGAAGCTTTCTTT	CSARLPGGPEAFF
TRBV6-6	TRBJ1-6	-	few	TGTGCCAGCAGTTACACGGCGGCGGAAAATTCACCCCTCCACTTT	CASSYTAAENSPLHF
TRBV10-3	TRBJ1-1	TRBD1	many	TGTGCCATCAGTGGCTCCGGACAGGGAGTATCTGAAGCTTTCTTT	CAISGSGQGVSEAFF
TRBV15	TRBJ1-1	-	-	TGTGCCACCAGCAGAGGGGATGTGAACACTGAAGCTTTCTTT	CATSRGDVNTEAFF
TRBV5-1	TRBJ2-7	-	few	TGCGCCAGCAGCTTGGCCGCCGGGAAGTCCCACGAGCAGTACTTC	CASSLAAGKSHEQYF
TRBV5-4	TRBJ2-3	-	many	TGTGCCAGCAGCTCCACCTCCACAGATACGCAGTATTTT	CASSSTSTDTQYF
TRBV5-1	TRBJ2-7	-	few	TGCGCCAGCAGCATAGGGACAAAAGCAATCCACGAGCAGTACTTC	CASSIGTKAIHEQYF
TRBV25-1	TRBJ2-2	-	few	TGTGCCAGCAGTGAGCCTTTGGGTCGTAACACCGGGGAGCTGTTTTTT	CASSEPLGRNTGELFF
TRBV18	TRBJ2-1	TRBD2	few	TGTGCCAGCTCCCCTGGACTAGGCTCCTACAATGAGCAGTTCTTC	CASSPGLGSYNEQFF
TRBV11-2	TRBJ2-1	TRBD2	-	TGTGCCAGCAGCTTCCTTGGCGGCTACCGGGACTACCACAATGAGCAGTTCTTC	CASSFLGGYRDYHNEQFF
TRBV11-2	TRBJ2-7	TRBD2	-	TGTGCCAGCAGCTTTTACCGGGGGGCCTACGAGCAGTACTTC	CASSFYRGAYEQYF
TRBV20-1	TRBJ2-7	TRBD2	-	TGCAGTGCTAGCCGTGCGGCGGGAGACGAGCAGTACTTC	CSASRAAGDEQYF